Shown below are 19 T cell receptor beta chains from a single sample sequenced in a study of blood T cells in healthy people across ages. Sample-barcoded 5' priming and a J-beta primer mix drove a second PCR of about 6 to 11 cycles. MiXCR, run by TCRdb on the 5' RACE reads, gives a single entry per CDR3 protein. The sample has roughly 800,000 distinct CDR3 sequences; 25% are singletons. These data were also reused for a study on T cells of mothers and their children.

The sequencing input was blood. These receptor sequences come from a boy aged 5-17 years in good health.

As for this clonotype: The junction departs from the called germline gene at one end, perhaps through a read error. The chain recombines TRBV11-3 with TRBJ2-1; 7 nucleotides agree with TRBD1. The J call is uncertain, as TRBJ2-5 better fits the DNA end. The V gene's germline CDR1 is SGHNT and CDR2 YENEEA. The CDR3 runs 15 residues. Here the CDR3 DNA reads TGTGCCAGCAGCTTAGGTGCCGGGACAGAAGAGCCCCAGTACTTC. It encodes CASSLGAGTEEPQYF.

This clonotype was seen a few times. This chain links TRBV4-1 with TRBJ2-7; TRBD1 matches at 9 bases. Germline values: CDR1 MGHRA, CDR2 YSYEKL. V was clipped by 4 bases and J by 4 bases; unmatched bases: 5. This CDR3 region has 14 residues. The CDR3 region has the DNA TGCGCCAGCAGCCCAGGGGACAGGGCTTACGAGCAGTACTTC. Translated, it gives CASSPGDRAYEQYF.

The chain recombines TRBV10-3 with TRBJ1-1; D gene unclear. Trimming cost V 11 bases and J 0 bases, with 10 bases left between them. CDR1 and CDR2 from the germline V gene are ENHRY and SYGVKD. The CDR3 spans 12 residues. Written as DNA, the CDR3 is TGTGCCCCCCTAAGCCTGAACACTGAAGCTTTCTTT. Protein sequence: CAPLSLNTEAFF.

This clonotype appeared a few times. The rearrangement links TRBV2 to TRBJ2-4, with D uncertain. The CDR3 has 13 residues. Trimming cost V 7 bases and J 1 base, with 8 bases left between them. CDR1 and CDR2 (germline): SNHLY, FYNNEI. The chain's CDR3 is CASIGEAKNIQYF. In nucleotides, the CDR3 is TGTGCCAGCATCGGTGAGGCCAAAAACATTCAGTACTTC.

The chain joins TRBV20-1 to TRBJ2-1; a weak D match, TRBD2 (5 bases). This CDR3 has 15 amino acids. V lost 2 bases and J lost 5, with 16 bases in between. CDR1 DFQATT and CDR2 SNEGSKA come from the germline V gene (reference sequence). CDR3 sequence: CSARPAIVRDNEQFF. For the CDR3, the DNA is TGCAGTGCTAGACCAGCTATAGTGAGGGACAATGAGCAGTTCTTC.

The chain uses TRBV18 and TRBJ2-2; D is undetermined. Germline loops: CDR1 KGHSH, CDR2 LQKENI. This CDR3 region has 14 residues. Trimming removed 3 bases from V and 8 bases from J, with 13 bases in between. The CDR3 here is CASSPPDRPGELFF. The CDR3, as DNA: TGTGCCAGCTCACCGCCGGATCGCCCGGGGGAGCTGTTTTTT.

The chain recombines TRBV4-1 with TRBJ2-7, with 9 bases fitting TRBD1. This CDR3 spans 17 amino acids. CDR1 and CDR2 (germline): MGHRA, YSYEKL. J was trimmed by 1 base and V by 0 bases; bases with no gene match: 7. CDR3 loop: CASSQEGAGQGSYEQYF. The CDR3 DNA follows: TGCGCCAGCAGCCAAGAAGGTGCGGGACAGGGTTCCTACGAGCAGTACTTC.

This chain joins TRBV6-6 and TRBJ2-1; 7 bases map to TRBD1. Trimming at V came to 7 bases and at J to 9 bases, leaving 6 bases not matched to a gene. The CDR3 totals 12 residues. Germline assignment: CDR1 MNHNY and CDR2 SVGAGI (reference sequence). CDR3 residues: CASIEQGFEQFF. The CDR3 DNA sequence: TGTGCCAGCATTGAACAGGGGTTTGAGCAGTTCTTC.

A note on this clonotype: Germline is not matched at one junction end, which may reflect a read error. The chain joins TRBV12-3 or TRBV12-4 to TRBJ2-5; D gene uncertain. This CDR3 contains 8 residues. The CDR3 spells CASRPEFF. CDR3 in DNA: TGTGCCAGCAGACCGGAGTTCTTC.

The rearrangement joins TRBV7-2 to TRBJ2-5, with TRBD1 matching 7 bases. The J segment lost 4 bases and the V segment lost 2 bases, leaving 4 bases of the junction unmatched. The CDR3 has 14 amino acids. CDR1 and CDR2 from the germline V gene are SGHTA and FQGNSA. The CDR3 sequence is CASSLLGGVETQYF. DNA for the CDR3: TGTGCCAGCAGCTTATTAGGGGGCGTAGAGACCCAGTACTTC.

The chain recombines TRBV6-2 or TRBV6-3 with TRBJ2-5, with 7 bases aligning to TRBD2. Trimming removed 0 bases from V and 5 bases from J; junction bases left unmatched: 9. Germline values: CDR1 MNHEY, CDR2 SVGEGT. The CDR3 is 16 amino acids. The chain's CDR3 is CASSYSPSGGGETQYF. CDR3 DNA: TGTGCCAGCAGTTACTCTCCTAGCGGAGGAGGGGAGACCCAGTACTTC.

The chain couples TRBV18 to TRBJ1-1; D is perhaps TRBD1 (5 bases). V dropped 2 bases and J dropped 7 bases, with 8 bases sitting between them. Germline-derived CDR1 and CDR2 are KGHSH and LQKENI. The CDR3 is 12 amino acids. CDR3 in amino acids: CASSPSGGEAFF. The CDR3 DNA reads as TGTGCCAGCTCACCATCGGGGGGTGAAGCTTTCTTT.

The rearrangement links TRBV6-5 to TRBJ2-3, with a possible D match to TRBD2 (6 bases). This CDR3 region has 15 residues. The V gene's germline CDR1 is MNHEY and CDR2 SVGAGI. The ends were cut back, 0 bases at V and 4 bases at J, with 11 bases in the middle. The CDR3 here is CASSYSGGNPDTQYF. The CDR3 DNA reads as TGTGCCAGCAGTTACTCCGGCGGGAACCCAGATACGCAGTATTTT.

The genes are TRBV15 and TRBJ1-5, with 7 bases lining up with TRBD1. The length of the CDR3 is 17 residues. Germline V gives CDR1 LNHNV, CDR2 YYDKDF (reference sequence). The J segment lost 1 base and the V segment lost 0 bases, leaving 6 bases of the junction unmatched. CDR3 amino acids: CATSREEGARSNQPQHF. The DNA of the CDR3 is TGTGCCACCAGCAGAGAAGAGGGGGCCAGAAGCAATCAGCCCCAGCATTTT.

This clonotype appeared a few times. The chain is built from TRBV9 and TRBJ2-5; 8 bases align to TRBD1. The V gene end was trimmed by 2 bases and the J gene end by 2 bases; junction bases not matched to a gene: 5. Germline-derived CDR1 and CDR2 are SGDLS and YYNGEE. This CDR3 region has 15 residues. The CDR3 DNA sequence: TGTGCCAGCAGCGTTTCGGACAGGGAGCAAGAGACCCAGTACTTC. This codes for CASSVSDREQETQYF. Full variable domain (remainder filled in from reference TRBV9 and TRBJ2-5): DSGVTQTPKHLITATGQRVTLRCSPRSGDLSVYWYQQSLDQGLQFLIQYYNGEERAKGNILERFSAQQFPDLHSELNLSSLELGDSALYFCASSVSDREQETQYFGPGTRLLVL.

The chain couples TRBV9 to TRBJ2-3; D possibly corresponds to TRBD2 (6 bases). Trimming pared 0 bases from V and 4 bases from J, leaving 15 bases between. The CDR3 contains 16 residues. The germline CDR1 and CDR2 sequences are SGDLS and YYNGEE. CDR3 sequence: CASSVERETIADTQYF. The CDR3 bases are TGTGCCAGCAGCGTAGAACGGGAGACGATCGCAGATACGCAGTATTTT.

This clonotype was observed a few times. The CDR3 loop is CASSPRPPEEKLFF. In nucleotides, the CDR3 is TGTGCCAGCAGCCCGCGGCCTCCAGAGGAAAAACTGTTTTTT. This chain uses TRBV3-1 with TRBJ1-4; the D is unclear. V shed 4 bases and J shed 8 bases, with 14 bases lying between them. Germline CDR1 and CDR2: LGHDT and YNNKEL (reference sequence). The CDR3 runs 14 residues.

V gene TRBV5-1 combines with J gene TRBJ2-7, with 9 bases matching TRBD1. Germline lookup yields CDR1 SGHRS and CDR2 YFSETQ. The CDR3 runs to 14 residues. V dropped 4 bases and J dropped 6; count of bases not matched to a gene: 8. CDR3: CASSGRQGEFEQYF. CDR3 coding DNA: TGCGCCAGCAGCGGGAGACAGGGGGAATTCGAGCAGTACTTC.

The chain carries TRBV29-1 and TRBJ2-1, with D possibly being TRBD1 or TRBD2 (6 bases each). Germline CDR1 SQVTM, CDR2 ANQGSEA. V lost 5 bases and J 5 bases, leaving 19 bases between the germline ends. This CDR3 has 15 amino acids. CDR3 amino acids: CSVWGETGADNEQFF. In DNA, the CDR3 is TGCAGCGTTTGGGGGGAGACGGGGGCTGACAATGAGCAGTTCTTC.